This T cell receptor beta chain was captured in a study of T-cell reconstitution after alpha-beta-depleted transplantation in children. The CDR3 has 12 residues. Trimming took 4 bases from V and 7 from J, leaving 10 bases between them. Germline V gene data show CDR1 as MNHEY and CDR2 as SMNVEV (reference sequence). Study-level findings and limits: Fresh T-cell production supplied most of the T-cell counts and diversity seen one year after transplant.

This clonotype has more than one count but fewer than ten. Its specificity is not known. It was with unique molecular identifiers that the TCRbeta library was prepared. TCRdb reprocessed the PCR reads via MiXCR and lists one record per CDR3 protein. The data hold 750,000 to 950,000 distinct CDR3 sequences, with around 17% observed a single time. The receptor was isolated from a male patient younger than 18 who had a stem cell transplant for acute lymphoblastic leukemia, so the T cells may come from the graft donor. The chain uses TRBV27 and TRBJ1-2, with a weak D call TRBD1 (5 bases). Sequenced here: PBMCs, mostly from graft donor cells, sampled 360 days after TCRalphabeta/CD19-depleted stem cell transplant. The CDR3 protein is CASSSQGGGYTF. DNA of the CDR3: TGTGCCAGCAGTTCCCAGGGTGGTGGCTACACCTTC.